The 27 T cell receptor beta chains below come from one sample, sequenced in a study of T cell responses to AZD1222 COVID-19 vaccine. Clones were read by immunoSEQ multiplex PCR, and TCRdb kept only the in-frame ones, dropping some. The profile shows 90,000 to 120,000 clones, around nine tenths of them singletons. Sample: peripheral blood, taken 28 days after the second AZD1222 dose. Receptor source: an adult who received the AZD1222 COVID-19 vaccine.

The sample holds one count of this clone. The chain couples TRBV29-1 to TRBJ2-5, with TRBD2 identical over 9 bases. CDR3 length equals 15 residues. The germline V gene has CDR1 SQVTM and CDR2 ANQGSEA. V was clipped by 4 bases and J by 7 bases; unmatched bases: 13. CDR3 coding DNA: TGCAGCGTTGTAAGGCTAGCGGGGCCCGGTGGGACCCAGTACTTC. Amino acids: CSVVRLAGPGGTQYF. The full variable domain, completed using reference TRBV29-1 and TRBJ2-5, is SAVISQKPSRDICQRGTSLTIQCQVDSQVTMMFWYRQQPGQSLTLIATANQGSEATYESGFVIDKFPISRPNLTFSTLTVSNMSPEDSSIYLCSVVRLAGPGGTQYFGPGTRLLVL.

This rearrangement joins TRBV6-5 to TRBJ1-1; 7 nucleotides line up with TRBD1. Losses at the gene ends were 0 bases for V and 5 bases for J; bases not matched to a gene: 6. The CDR3 consists of 15 residues. The germline V gene has CDR1 MNHEY and CDR2 SVGAGI. As DNA, the CDR3 is TGTGCCAGCAGTTACTCGAGGGGGCAGGGAACTGAAGCTTTCTTT. The encoded protein is CASSYSRGQGTEAFF.

The J gene is TRBJ2-2, the V gene TRBV12-5; 9 positions match TRBD1. Germline V gene sequence: CDR1 LGHNT, CDR2 FRNRAP. The CDR3 spans 16 residues. The J segment lost 6 bases and the V segment lost 5 bases, leaving 10 bases of the junction unmatched. CDR3 in DNA: TGTGCTAGTGGTCTCACCACAGGGGGCAGGCCCGGGGAGCTGTTTTTT. Its translation is CASGLTTGGRPGELFF.

J is TRBJ2-3 and V is TRBV9; 8 bases are shared with TRBD2. From germline, CDR1 is SGDLS and CDR2 YYNGEE. V lost 3 bases and J lost 0; bases outside the gene matches: 0. The CDR3 sequence is 14 residues long. The CDR3: CASSASGSTDTQYF. CDR3 nucleotide sequence: TGTGCCAGCAGCGCTAGCGGGAGCACAGATACGCAGTATTTT.

The rearrangement links TRBV4-3 to TRBJ2-2; TRBD1 matches 9 bases. This CDR3 spans 15 amino acids. V was pared by 3 bases and J by 4 bases, with 3 bases of the junction left unmatched. CDR1 and CDR2 from the germline V gene are LGHNA and YSLEER. The chain's CDR3 is CASSHTDRGTGELFF. CDR3 nucleotides: TGCGCCAGCAGCCACACGGACAGGGGCACCGGGGAGCTGTTTTTT.

The chain uses TRBV19 and TRBJ2-1; 11 bases are a match to TRBD1. Trimming cost V 5 bases and J 0 bases; bases outside gene matches: 9. In germline, CDR1 is LNHDA, CDR2 SQIVND (reference sequence). CDR3 length: 18 amino acids. The CDR3 reads CASSPRDRGSSSYNEQFF. CDR3 nucleotides: TGTGCCAGTAGTCCCCGGGACAGGGGGTCGAGCTCCTACAATGAGCAGTTCTTC.

This clone was seen just once. V gene TRBV7-7 combines with J gene TRBJ1-1; no clear D gene. The germline V and J ends were trimmed by 3 bases and 1 base, with 6 bases remaining between them. Looked up from germline, CDR1 is SSHAT and CDR2 is FNYEAQ (reference sequence). There are 13 residues in the CDR3. CDR3 in DNA: TGTGCCAGCAGCTTTGCCCCGAACACTGAAGCTTTCTTT. This sequence encodes CASSFAPNTEAFF.

V usage is TRBV5-1 and J usage is TRBJ2-7; perhaps TRBD1 as D (6 bases). The V gene lost 2 bases and the J gene lost 6 bases, with 9 bases spanning the gap. Germline assignment: CDR1 SGHRS and CDR2 YFSETQ. The CDR3 is 12 amino acids. CDR3: CASSLGGGEQYF. In DNA form, the CDR3 reads TGCGCCAGCAGCTTAGGGGGTGGCGAGCAGTACTTC.

The chain recombines TRBV6-2 or TRBV6-3 with TRBJ2-1; TRBD2 matches at 10 bases. The CDR3 is made up of 15 amino acids. Germline-derived CDR1 and CDR2 are MNHEY and SVGEGT. J lost 1 base, V lost 5 bases, and 2 bases had no gene match. In nucleotides, the CDR3 is TGTGCCAGCAGTCTTAGCGGGGGGTCCTACAATGAGCAGTTCTTC. Translation: CASSLSGGSYNEQFF.

This chain uses TRBV6-1 with TRBJ2-7; D is ambiguous. The CDR3 is made up of 12 amino acids. Trimming left V 3 bases short and J 5 bases short, with 8 bases between. Per the germline V gene, CDR1 is MNHNS and CDR2 is SASEGT. CDR3 sequence (DNA): TGTGCCAGCAGTGATTACTTGGACGAGCAGTACTTC. It translates to CASSDYLDEQYF.

The J gene is TRBJ2-5, the V gene TRBV27; D gene ambiguous. The V end was cut by 4 bases, the J end by 0 bases, with 12 bases between. Germline assignment: CDR1 MNHEY and CDR2 SMNVEV (reference sequence). The CDR3 runs to 15 residues. CDR3: CASSSPQEYQETQYF. Here the CDR3 DNA reads TGTGCCAGCAGTTCTCCCCAGGAGTACCAAGAGACCCAGTACTTC.

The chain has TRBV2 and TRBJ1-3, with a weak D call TRBD1 (6 bases). V was trimmed by 4 bases and J by 0 bases, leaving 13 bases between them. Germline V gene lookup returns CDR1 SNHLY and CDR2 FYNNEI. The CDR3 sequence is 16 residues long. DNA of the CDR3: TGTGCCAGCAGTGGGGGGCGACACAGCTCTGGAAACACCATATATTTT. Translation: CASSGGRHSSGNTIYF.

The chain uses TRBV28 and TRBJ1-6; D unclear. In germline, CDR1 is MDHEN, CDR2 SYDVKM. The ends were cut back, 6 bases at V and 6 bases at J, with 15 bases in the middle. This CDR3 contains 15 residues. The chain's CDR3 is CASSPFTEANSPLHF. DNA of the CDR3: TGTGCCAGCAGCCCTTTTACAGAGGCTAATTCACCCCTCCACTTT.

V and J are TRBV30 and TRBJ1-5; D unresolved. Looked up from germline, CDR1 is GTSNPN and CDR2 is SVGIG (reference sequence). The germline V and J ends were trimmed by 0 bases and 4 bases, with 7 bases remaining between them. CDR3 length: 13 amino acids. CDR3 coding DNA: TGTGCCTGGAGTGTACTGGGAAATCAGCCCCAGCATTTT. This translates into CAWSVLGNQPQHF.

The chain has TRBV6-2 or TRBV6-3 and TRBJ2-7; 10 bases are shared with TRBD1. The V and J ends lost 2 bases and 7 bases, in that order; junction bases with no gene match: 8. Per germline, CDR1 MNHEY and CDR2 SVGEGT. The CDR3 is 15 residues long. CDR3 nucleotides: TGTGCCAGCAGTTACGACGGACAGGGGGTTGGGGAGCAGTACTTC. This sequence encodes CASSYDGQGVGEQYF.

V is TRBV27 and J is TRBJ2-7; D is ambiguous. The CDR3 sequence is 15 residues long. V lost 3 bases and J lost 2, with 14 bases in between. Per the germline V gene, CDR1 is MNHEY and CDR2 is SMNVEV (reference sequence). The CDR3 region has the DNA TGTGCCAGCAGTTTGGAAGCTCCCCTGGCCTACGAGCAGTACTTC. Residues: CASSLEAPLAYEQYF.

CDR3 sequence reads: CASSPRGRGSYNEQFF. CDR3 nucleotide sequence: TGTGCCAGCAGCCCTCGTGGAAGGGGCTCCTACAATGAGCAGTTCTTC. The V call is TRBV7-9, the J call TRBJ2-1, with a possible D match to TRBD1 (5 bases). This CDR3 spans 16 amino acids. Germline V lookup: CDR1 SEHNR, CDR2 FQNEAQ (reference sequence). The V end was cut by 5 bases, the J end by 0 bases, with 14 bases between.

This clone showed up just a few times. The chain has TRBV6-5 and TRBJ1-2, with D tentatively TRBD1 (5 bases). The CDR3 is 13 amino acids. Germline CDR1 MNHEY, CDR2 SVGAGI. V lost 5 bases and J 4 bases, leaving 11 bases between the germline ends. DNA of the CDR3: TGTGCCAGCAGTCCCAGGGTTGGCTATGGCTACACCTTC. Translation gives CASSPRVGYGYTF.

This chain joins TRBV20-1 and TRBJ2-7; D is unresolved. CDR3 size: 11 residues. V lost 3 bases and J 4 bases, leaving 7 bases between the germline ends. Per the germline V gene, CDR1 is DFQATT and CDR2 is SNEGSKA (reference sequence). CDR3 DNA: TGCAGTGCTAGGGACGGGTACGAGCAGTACTTC. It encodes CSARDGYEQYF.

This chain links TRBV5-6 with TRBJ2-3, with D hard to call. Trimming removed 0 bases at V and 1 base at J, with 3 bases between. The CDR3 runs to 13 residues. Germline CDR1 and CDR2: SGHDT and YYEEEE. The CDR3 DNA sequence: TGTGCCAGCAGCTTGGGGGGCACAGATACGCAGTATTTT. Its protein product is CASSLGGTDTQYF. Combining the CDR3 with reference TRBV5-6 and TRBJ2-3 gives the whole variable domain DAGVTQSPTHLIKTRGQQVTLRCSPKSGHDTVSWYQQALGQGPQFIFQYYEEEERQRGNFPDRFSGHQFPNYSSELNVNALLLGDSALYLCASSLGGTDTQYFGPGTRLTVL.

V usage is TRBV7-2 and J usage is TRBJ1-2; 9 bases align to TRBD1. After removal of 4 bases from V and 7 bases from J, the junction contained 13 bases not matched to a gene. The CDR3 consists of 16 residues. The germline gives CDR1 SGHTA, CDR2 FQGNSA. The CDR3 spells CASSSLLPGQGGGYTF. The DNA of the CDR3 is TGTGCCAGCAGCTCCCTCCTCCCGGGACAGGGAGGTGGCTACACCTTC.

CDR3 in DNA: TGTGCCAGCAAAGAGGGGTTGACTAATGAAAAACTGTTTTTT. This translates into CASKEGLTNEKLFF. V usage is TRBV19 and J usage is TRBJ1-4; a possible D gene is TRBD1 (5 bases). Trimming removed 9 bases at V and 2 bases at J, with 13 bases between. Germline CDR1 reads LNHDA; CDR2 reads SQIVND (reference sequence). CDR3 length equals 14 residues. Variable domain in full (rest from reference TRBV19 and TRBJ1-4): DGGITQSPKYLFRKEGQNVTLSCEQNLNHDAMYWYRQDPGQGLRLIYYSQIVNDFQKGDIAEGYSVSREKKESFPLTVTSAQKNPTAFYLCASKEGLTNEKLFFGSGTQLSVL.

The chain links TRBV28 to TRBJ1-1, with D possibly matching TRBD1 (5 bases). The CDR3 covers 12 residues. Trimming removed 11 bases at V and 4 bases at J, with 14 bases between. CDR1 and CDR2 from the germline V gene are MDHEN and SYDVKM. CDR3 in DNA: TGTGCCGGGGGGGAGAGGAGCACTGAAGCTTTCTTT. It is translated as CAGGERSTEAFF.

The chain carries TRBV30 and TRBJ2-1; tentative D call: TRBD2 (5 bases). V lost 5 bases and J lost 9, with 14 bases in between. Germline assignment: CDR1 GTSNPN and CDR2 SVGIG (reference sequence). CDR3 length: 12 residues. The CDR3 nucleotides read TGTGCCTGGGTCAGGACGGGAACTGAGCAGTTCTTC. This gives the protein CAWVRTGTEQFF.

The J gene is TRBJ2-7, the V gene TRBV24-1; 9 bases line up with TRBD1. This CDR3 contains 13 residues. CDR1 KGHDR and CDR2 SFDVKD come from the germline V gene. Trimming removed 4 bases from V and 7 bases from J; junction bases left unmatched: 4. CDR3 region: CATSEQGAGEQYF. CDR3 nucleotide sequence: TGTGCCACCAGTGAACAGGGGGCGGGTGAGCAGTACTTC.

V and J are TRBV6-5 and TRBJ2-7; 8 nucleotides align to TRBD2. CDR1 and CDR2 (germline): MNHEY, SVGAGI. The CDR3 totals 15 residues. J gave up 4 bases and V 6 bases, and 11 bases lay outside the gene matches. The CDR3 sequence: CASRSPGGRSYEQYF. As DNA, the CDR3 is TGTGCCAGCAGATCCCCGGGGGGGAGGTCTTACGAGCAGTACTTC.

The chain recombines TRBV6-2 or TRBV6-3 with TRBJ2-7, with D possibly called TRBD1 or TRBD2 (5 bases each). Germline loops: CDR1 MNHEY, CDR2 SVGEGT. Trimming left V 5 bases short and J 3 bases short, with 8 bases between. This CDR3 region has 12 residues. The DNA for the CDR3 is TGTGCCAGCAGTATTGGGGGCTACGAGCAGTACTTC. This gives the protein CASSIGGYEQYF.